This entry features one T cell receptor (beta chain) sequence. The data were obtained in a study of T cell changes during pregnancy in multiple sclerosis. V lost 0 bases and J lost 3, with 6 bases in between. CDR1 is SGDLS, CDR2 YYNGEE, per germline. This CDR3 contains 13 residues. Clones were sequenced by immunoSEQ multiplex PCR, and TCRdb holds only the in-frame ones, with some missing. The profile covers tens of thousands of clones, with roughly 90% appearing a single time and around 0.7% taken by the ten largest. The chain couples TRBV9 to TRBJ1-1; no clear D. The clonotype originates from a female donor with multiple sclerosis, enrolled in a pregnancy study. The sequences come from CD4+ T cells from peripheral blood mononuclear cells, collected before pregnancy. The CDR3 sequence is CASSVARDTEAFF. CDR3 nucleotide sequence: TGTGCCAGCAGCGTAGCTCGAGACACTGAAGCTTTCTTT.